This T cell receptor (beta chain) derives from a study of T-cell reconstitution after alpha-beta-depleted transplantation in children. The CDR3 consists of 16 residues. The germline gives CDR1 LGHNA, CDR2 YNFKEQ. The trim removed 1 base at V and 4 bases at J, leaving 6 bases unmatched. About this clonotype itself: Its antigen is undetermined.

Preparation of the TCRbeta library was carried out with unique molecular identifiers. From the PCR reads, TCRdb called clonotypes with MiXCR, one entry per CDR3 protein. The sample consists of nearly 350,000 distinct CDR3 sequences, roughly 17% of them appearing once. Whole-study findings and limits: About two months after transplant, alpha-beta T cells reportedly came from several hundred expanded graft clones. Diversity and T-cell counts at one year after transplant derived mostly from new T cells. Surviving thymic progenitors and recipient T cells were the source of high TCRbeta diversity at day 60 in some patients.

The sequencing used PBMCs, mostly from graft donor cells, collected 360 days after TCRalphabeta/CD19-depleted stem cell transplant. The clonotype comes from a male patient between 2 and 10 years old who had a stem cell transplant for acute lymphoblastic leukemia, so the T cells may come from the graft donor. V usage is TRBV4-2 and J usage is TRBJ2-1, with 8 nucleotides matching TRBD2. CDR3 in amino acids: CASSQGRAGAYNEQFF. In DNA, the CDR3 is TGTGCCAGCAGCCAAGGGAGAGCGGGAGCGTACAATGAGCAGTTCTTC.